Presented here are 30 T cell receptor beta chains from one specimen sequenced in a study of PD-1 blockade in classical Hodgkin lymphoma. This sample's time point: cycle 4 day 1 (C4D1), after 6 weeks of nivolumab. After autologous stem cell transplantation all patients relapsed, and prior brentuximab vedotin exposure differed between cohorts. Produced via immunoSEQ multiplex PCR; TCRdb's table is partial and in-frame only. The sample records under 30,000 clones, about 80% being singletons. The specimen was peripheral blood mononuclear cells (PBMCs), collected before the fourth cycle of nivolumab. The receptors here all came from a human donor with classical Hodgkin lymphoma.

This rearrangement joins TRBV2 to TRBJ2-1; 7 nucleotides align to TRBD2. The CDR3 has 16 amino acids. Germline V CDR1 and CDR2: SNHLY, FYNNEI. V lost 3 bases to trimming and J lost 4 bases; unmatched junction nucleotides: 9. CDR3 in amino acids: CASSDPAGYSYNEQFF. CDR3 DNA: TGTGCCAGCAGTGACCCAGCGGGGTACTCTTACAATGAGCAGTTCTTC.

CDR3 in DNA: TGTGCCAGCAGCTCCCAGCGGGGAACAGATACGCAGTATTTT. Residues: CASSSQRGTDTQYF. The chain carries TRBV5-5 and TRBJ2-3; 7 bases match TRBD2. V shed 3 bases and J 3 bases; nucleotides not matched to a gene: 4. Germline V lookup: CDR1 SGHKS, CDR2 YYEKEE (reference sequence). This CDR3 spans 14 amino acids.

This clone was found once. The chain carries TRBV19 and TRBJ1-3; TRBD1 might be the D (6 bases). Trimming removed 6 bases at V and 0 bases at J, with 9 bases between. This CDR3 has 14 residues. Germline V gene sequence: CDR1 LNHDA, CDR2 SQIVND (reference sequence). CDR3 bases: TGTGCCAGTAGATTACAGGGCTCTGGAAACACCATATATTTT. This codes for CASRLQGSGNTIYF.

V is TRBV5-4 and J is TRBJ1-4; maybe TRBD1 (5 bases). Trimming removed 0 bases from V and 7 bases from J, with 7 bases in between. CDR1 SGHNT and CDR2 YYREEE come from the germline V gene (reference sequence). This CDR3 has 13 residues. This CDR3 is CASSLEDTEKLFF. In DNA, the CDR3 is TGTGCCAGCAGCTTGGAGGACACTGAAAAACTGTTTTTT.

The chain recombines TRBV28 with TRBJ2-1, with 16 bases lining up with TRBD2. The V segment lost 4 bases and the J segment 9 bases; nucleotides outside the gene matches: 6. The CDR3 is made up of 16 amino acids. CDR1 MDHEN and CDR2 SYDVKM come from the germline V gene. The CDR3 sequence: CASSSGTSGRVGEQFF. The CDR3 DNA sequence: TGTGCCAGCAGTTCTGGGACTAGCGGGAGGGTGGGTGAGCAGTTCTTC.

The chain uses TRBV7-6 and TRBJ2-2, with D maybe TRBD2 (7 bases). This CDR3 is built from 16 residues. The V gene's germline CDR1 is SGHVS and CDR2 FNYEAQ. The V gene lost 5 bases and the J gene lost 4 bases, with 17 bases spanning the gap. The CDR3 nucleotides read TGTGCCAGCAGCCCGACGCGGGGAGGGGGCACCGGGGAGCTGTTTTTT. It translates to CASSPTRGGGTGELFF. Together with reference TRBV7-6 and TRBJ2-2, the CDR3 gives the full variable domain: GAGVSQSPRYKVTKRGQDVALRCDPISGHVSLYWYRQALGQGPEFLTYFNYEAQQDKSGLPNDRFSAERPEGSISTLTIQRTEQRDSAMYRCASSPTRGGGTGELFFGEGSRLTVL.

This clone showed up just a few times. The chain employs TRBV2 and TRBJ2-1; 12 positions agree with TRBD2. CDR3 length equals 14 residues. Germline CDR1 reads SNHLY; CDR2 reads FYNNEI. V lost 6 bases, J lost 7 bases, and 4 bases stayed unmatched. Written as DNA, the CDR3 is TGTGCCAGCAGGACTAGCGGGGGTAAGAATGAGCAGTTCTTC. It codes for CASRTSGGKNEQFF.

The rearrangement uses TRBV18 and TRBJ2-5, with 8 bases aligning to TRBD1. The trim removed 4 bases at V and 0 bases at J, leaving 4 bases unmatched. This CDR3 has 15 residues. Germline CDR1 and CDR2: KGHSH and LQKENI. The CDR3 DNA follows: TGTGCCAGCTCACTGCGGACAGGGCACCAAGAGACCCAGTACTTC. This encodes CASSLRTGHQETQYF.

This clone was counted once. This rearrangement joins TRBV2 to TRBJ1-1; no definite D call. The CDR3 has 12 amino acids. Germline assignment: CDR1 SNHLY and CDR2 FYNNEI. V lost 2 bases, J lost 1 base, and 2 bases lay in between. This CDR3 is CASSETNTEAFF. The CDR3 region has the DNA TGTGCCAGCAGTGAAACGAACACTGAAGCTTTCTTT.

V is TRBV9 and J is TRBJ1-4; D is undetermined. The length of the CDR3 is 15 residues. V lost 0 bases and J 0 bases, leaving 6 bases between the germline ends. Germline loops: CDR1 SGDLS, CDR2 YYNGEE. The CDR3 DNA is TGTGCCAGCAGCGTAGTCGTGTCAACTAATGAAAAACTGTTTTTT. Residues: CASSVVVSTNEKLFF.

The rearrangement uses TRBV5-4 and TRBJ1-1; D might be TRBD1 (6 bases). The length of the CDR3 is 14 residues. The V end lost 2 bases, the J end lost 5 bases, and 13 bases lay between the germline ends. Germline-derived CDR1 and CDR2 are SGHNT and YYREEE (reference sequence). The CDR3 protein is CASSFLDRKTEAFF. The CDR3 nucleotides are TGTGCCAGCAGCTTCCTAGACAGGAAGACTGAAGCTTTCTTT.

The V gene is TRBV2, the J gene TRBJ2-1; D may be TRBD2 (6 bases). The CDR3 has 18 residues. The V end was cut by 6 bases, the J end by 1 base, with 22 bases between. Germline V gene lookup returns CDR1 SNHLY and CDR2 FYNNEI. As DNA, the CDR3 is TGTGCCAGCAGGAGGGGCGATGGGCGACTAGGGTCCTACAATGAGCAGTTCTTC. Translated: CASRRGDGRLGSYNEQFF.

The chain couples TRBV4-1 to TRBJ2-7; no definite D call. Germline V gene data show CDR1 as MGHRA and CDR2 as YSYEKL. The V end lost 2 bases, the J end lost 6 bases, and 14 bases lay between the germline ends. The CDR3 runs 14 residues. The CDR3 is CASSQKLSSVEQYF. CDR3 bases: TGCGCCAGCAGCCAAAAGCTCTCATCCGTCGAGCAGTACTTC.

The genes are TRBV11-3 and TRBJ2-7; D is uncertain. V was shortened by 5 bases and J by 4 bases, with 12 bases between the two germline ends. This CDR3 has 13 amino acids. Germline V lookup: CDR1 SGHNT, CDR2 YENEEA. The CDR3 loop is CASSRRAKYEQYF. In DNA, the CDR3 is TGTGCCAGCAGCAGAAGGGCTAAGTACGAGCAGTACTTC.

This clone was seen a few times. The V call is TRBV27, the J call TRBJ2-7; 15 positions agree with TRBD2. Germline CDR1 is MNHEY and CDR2 is SMNVEV (reference sequence). CDR3 length: 16 amino acids. The J segment lost 5 bases and the V segment lost 4 bases, leaving 6 bases of the junction unmatched. This CDR3 is CASSSGLAGGTHEQYF. CDR3 coding DNA: TGTGCCAGCAGTTCGGGACTAGCGGGAGGTACGCACGAGCAGTACTTC.

This clone was observed a single time. The V call is TRBV18, the J call TRBJ2-7, with 14 positions matching TRBD2. Germline assignment: CDR1 KGHSH and CDR2 LQKENI. V was clipped by 6 bases and J by 4 bases; unmatched bases: 5. CDR3 length: 15 amino acids. The CDR3 is CASSKGTSGSYEQYF. In nucleotides, the CDR3 is TGTGCCAGCTCGAAGGGGACTAGCGGGAGTTACGAGCAGTACTTC.

The CDR3 loop reads CASSPRQGDYGYTF. CDR3 nucleotide sequence: TGCGCCAGCAGCCCAAGACAGGGGGACTATGGCTACACCTTC. This sequence joins TRBV4-1 and TRBJ1-2, with 9 bases lining up with TRBD1. V gave up 4 bases and J gave up 3 bases; unmatched junction bases: 3. Germline values: CDR1 MGHRA, CDR2 YSYEKL. The CDR3 runs 14 residues.

This chain connects TRBV27 to TRBJ1-1; a weak D match, TRBD1 (5 bases). V was clipped by 1 base and J by 1 base, with 10 bases between them. CDR1 MNHEY and CDR2 SMNVEV come from the germline V gene (reference sequence). This CDR3 is built from 15 residues. This CDR3 is CASSLWLGANTEAFF. The CDR3 DNA sequence: TGTGCCAGCAGTTTATGGTTAGGGGCGAACACTGAAGCTTTCTTT.

This rearrangement joins TRBV7-9 to TRBJ2-7; either TRBD1 or TRBD2 may supply D (5 bases each). Per the germline V gene, CDR1 is SEHNR and CDR2 is FQNEAQ (reference sequence). V lost 1 base, J lost 1 base, and 11 bases lay in between. The CDR3 is 15 amino acids. CDR3 DNA sequence: TGTGCCAGCAGCTTAGGGGACGAAGCATCCTACGAGCAGTACTTC. It is translated as CASSLGDEASYEQYF.

The V and J genes are TRBV7-6 and TRBJ2-5, with 14 bases identical to TRBD2. The CDR3 totals 16 residues. The germline V gene has CDR1 SGHVS and CDR2 FNYEAQ. V was clipped by 5 bases and J by 2 bases; unmatched bases: 4. This CDR3 is CASSPWTSGGQETQYF. CDR3 DNA: TGTGCCAGCAGCCCGTGGACTAGCGGGGGGCAAGAGACCCAGTACTTC.

The CDR3 coding sequence is TGTGCCAGCAGCCAAGGACAAGCTAGCAATCAGCCCCAGCATTTT. Translating gives CASSQGQASNQPQHF. V is TRBV4-2 and J is TRBJ1-5; D gene ambiguous. V was pared by 1 base and J by 0 bases, with 7 bases between. Per germline, CDR1 LGHNA and CDR2 YNFKEQ. The CDR3 has 15 amino acids.

A few counts support this clone. The chain has TRBV28 and TRBJ2-7; the D gene is possibly TRBD2 (6 bases). Per germline, CDR1 MDHEN and CDR2 SYDVKM. V was trimmed by 6 bases and J by 2 bases, leaving 20 bases between them. This CDR3 has 16 residues. CDR3 region: CASSPWDAGTTYEQYF. As DNA, the CDR3 is TGTGCCAGCAGCCCTTGGGATGCGGGAACAACCTACGAGCAGTACTTC.

The rearrangement joins TRBV2 to TRBJ2-1, with no clear D. The CDR3 covers 11 residues. The germline V and J ends were trimmed by 6 bases and 3 bases, with 3 bases remaining between them. In germline, CDR1 is SNHLY, CDR2 FYNNEI. Here the CDR3 reads CASSFYNEQFF. The CDR3, as DNA: TGTGCCAGCAGCTTCTACAATGAGCAGTTCTTC.

This clone is labeled as medium-sized. The rearrangement links TRBV30 to TRBJ1-6; the D gene is possibly TRBD1 (6 bases). Germline CDR1 reads GTSNPN; CDR2 reads SVGIG (reference sequence). V lost 0 bases and J 9 bases, leaving 12 bases between the germline ends. The CDR3 extends over 14 amino acids. The CDR3 is CAWSVGGTSSPLHF. As DNA, the CDR3 is TGTGCCTGGAGTGTAGGGGGGACGTCTTCACCCCTCCACTTT.

Only one count was recorded for this clone. V gene TRBV30 combines with J gene TRBJ2-7; TRBD2 matches 13 bases. Germline V CDR1 and CDR2: GTSNPN, SVGIG (reference sequence). The CDR3 consists of 15 residues. V was pared by 2 bases and J by 2 bases, with 3 bases of the junction left unmatched. The chain's CDR3 is CAWSPGLAGAYEQYF. As DNA, the CDR3 is TGTGCCTGGAGTCCCGGACTAGCGGGAGCCTACGAGCAGTACTTC.

The chain combines TRBV10-3 with TRBJ1-1; D is undetermined. Germline V gene lookup returns CDR1 ENHRY and CDR2 SYGVKD. This CDR3 is built from 15 residues. Trimming removed 4 bases at V and 5 bases at J, with 17 bases between. The CDR3 region has the DNA TGTGCCATCAGTGTTATAGGGCGTACGGGGACTGAAGCTTTCTTT. It specifies CAISVIGRTGTEAFF.

This sequence joins TRBV14 and TRBJ2-5; no reliable D call. Per germline, CDR1 SGHDN and CDR2 FVKESK. The CDR3 is 15 amino acids. V was pared by 2 bases and J by 4 bases, with 14 bases between. The CDR3 loop is CASSQRVAGTETQYF. DNA for the CDR3: TGTGCCAGCAGCCAACGAGTGGCCGGTACAGAGACCCAGTACTTC.

The chain employs TRBV2 and TRBJ1-2; D ambiguous. The CDR3 has 14 amino acids. The V and J ends lost 8 bases and 2 bases respectively, with 15 bases between them. Germline CDR1 and CDR2: SNHLY and FYNNEI. CDR3 amino acids: CASVEEHPNYGYTF. CDR3 in DNA: TGTGCCAGCGTGGAGGAACACCCGAACTATGGCTACACCTTC.

The chain joins TRBV5-1 to TRBJ1-1, with 11 bases identical to TRBD1. The CDR3 has 14 amino acids. V dropped 2 bases and J dropped 5; count of bases not matched to a gene: 2. CDR1 is SGHRS and CDR2 is YFSETQ in the germline V gene. CDR3 nucleotide sequence: TGCGCCAGCAGCTTAGGGACAGGGGGGACTGAAGCTTTCTTT. Residues: CASSLGTGGTEAFF.

This clone was picked up a small number of times. The genes are TRBV5-1 and TRBJ1-4; 7 bases are a match to TRBD1. Trimming cost V 3 bases and J 8 bases; bases outside gene matches: 10. From germline, CDR1 is SGHRS and CDR2 YFSETQ. This CDR3 comprises 15 residues. The DNA of the CDR3 is TGCGCCAGCAGCTGGACCAGGGGGGAGGGAGAAAAACTGTTTTTT. The encoded protein is CASSWTRGEGEKLFF.